The entry below describes one T cell receptor beta chain. No antigen is known for it. The germline gives CDR1 GTSNPN, CDR2 SVGIG (reference sequence). V lost 4 bases, J lost 3 bases, and 19 bases lay in between. This CDR3 spans 15 amino acids. Amplified regions were TCR beta CDR3 sequences from RNA transcripts. Using the HTBI primer set, a first-round RT-PCR was run on the TCR CDR3. One entry per CDR3 protein results from TCRdb running MiXCR on the multiplex PCR reads. The table lists fewer than 700,000 distinct CDR3 sequences, roughly 17% of them singletons. This record belongs to a study of T cells in Graves' hyperthyroidism and ophthalmopathy. Findings of the study overall: Clonotypes that were expanded in thyroid above 0.001 mostly appeared in blood too.

This clonotype originated in a woman aged 25 to 39 with Graves' hyperthyroidism. The chain combines TRBV30 with TRBJ2-7; possible D gene TRBD2, 7 bases. Material: blood. The CDR3 DNA sequence: TGTGCCTGGACGGGGGGCGTTAGCACCAACTACGAGCAGTACTTC. It codes for CAWTGGVSTNYEQYF.